This TCR beta chain originates from a study of blood T cell repertoires in COVID-19. In the study overall: Sources were T cells, B-cell-depleted T cells, or PBMCs; the material itself was cDNA or gDNA.

Original handling: Reference gene primer amplification gave estimated nucleated cell counts. TCRdb's table, derived via immunoSEQ multiplex PCR, lists solely in-frame clones and lacks some. D and trimming come from the DNA, and the V and J calls and clone size come from that table. The table includes roughly 250,000 clones, approximately 85% detected once. With 0 bases removed from V and 5 bases from J, the gap between germline ends came to 17 bases. This CDR3 is 17 amino acids long. CDR1 and CDR2 from the germline V gene are LGHDT and YNNKEL (reference sequence). Recruited during active infection, patients (from Seattle) were subsequently followed longitudinally.

The chain combines TRBV3-1 (or the pseudogene TRBV3-2) with TRBJ2-1; D not resolved. Sequencing was done on a sample of peripheral blood. The TCR was taken from a human donor with COVID-19, enrolled during active disease. The donor label of this sample is uncertain. The CDR3 bases are TGTGCCAGCAGCCAAGATAACGTCCCAACTCCTCACAATGAGCAGTTCTTC. Translated: CASSQDNVPTPHNEQFF.